These 29 T cell receptor beta chains were sequenced from one sample in a study of Graves' ophthalmopathy and Graves' hyperthyroidism. The sequenced template was RNA, covering the TCR beta CDR3 region. First-round RT-PCR relied on HTBI primers, and a second-round multiplex PCR came next. MiXCR, run by TCRdb on the multiplex PCR reads, gives a single entry per CDR3 protein. The profile shows about 1.2 million distinct CDR3 sequences, roughly 35% of them singletons. Sequenced material: peripheral blood or thyroid tissue (not recorded which). The source is an adult man with Graves' hyperthyroidism.

The chain joins TRBV20-1 to TRBJ1-6; maybe TRBD1 (5 bases). This CDR3 has 11 residues. The V gene's germline CDR1 is DFQATT and CDR2 SNEGSKA (reference sequence). CDR3 DNA: TGCTCAAGCGGGGGGGATTCACCCCTCCACTTT. Translated, it gives CSSGGDSPLHF.

This clonotype was recorded many times. This chain connects TRBV7-9 to TRBJ1-4; D unclear. The V end was cut by 5 bases, the J end by 8 bases, with 18 bases between. Looked up from germline, CDR1 is SEHNR and CDR2 is FQNEAQ (reference sequence). This CDR3 is 15 amino acids long. CDR3 in DNA: TGTGCCAGCAGCCTCGATCCGGGATCTCTCGAAAAACTGTTTTTT. The encoded protein is CASSLDPGSLEKLFF.

This clonotype was recorded a few times. The gene calls are TRBV5-6 and TRBJ2-7, with D perhaps being TRBD1 or TRBD2 (6 bases each). The V and J ends lost 4 bases and 4 bases respectively, with 18 bases between them. This CDR3 has 15 residues. Germline lookup yields CDR1 SGHDT and CDR2 YYEEEE. CDR3 nucleotides: TGTGCCAGCAGCAATGAGGGGGGCGCACTTTACGAGCAGTACTTC. It yields the protein CASSNEGGALYEQYF.

This clonotype was detected only a few times. The chain couples TRBV28 to TRBJ2-6, with D unclear. The V gene's germline CDR1 is MDHEN and CDR2 SYDVKM. The V end was cut by 3 bases, the J end by 3 bases, with 6 bases between. The CDR3 length is 14 residues. Written as DNA, the CDR3 is TGTGCCAGCAGTTTTACGAATGGGGCCAACGTCCTGACTTTC. Translation gives CASSFTNGANVLTF.

The chain is built from TRBV6-2 or TRBV6-3 and TRBJ1-1; D not certain. Trimming shortened V by 3 bases and J by 4 bases, and 12 bases separated the two germline ends. The CDR3 sequence is 14 residues long. CDR1 is MNHEY, CDR2 SVGEGT, per germline. CDR3 amino acids: CASSYRQIFTEAFF. The DNA for the CDR3 is TGTGCCAGCAGTTATCGGCAGATTTTCACTGAAGCTTTCTTT.

This clonotype is a singleton in its sample. The CDR3 sequence: CTFQGISSYNEQFF. CDR3 DNA: TGCACCTTTCAGGGGATCTCGTCCTACAATGAGCAGTTCTTC. This rearrangement joins TRBV29-1 to TRBJ2-1, with D possibly matching TRBD1 (6 bases). Germline CDR1 and CDR2: SQVTM and ANQGSEA. There are 14 residues in the CDR3.

The chain uses TRBV20-1 and TRBJ1-6; unclear D gene. This CDR3 has 14 residues. The germline CDR1 and CDR2 sequences are DFQATT and SNEGSKA (reference sequence). V lost 4 bases and J 7 bases, leaving 14 bases between the germline ends. The CDR3 region has the DNA TGCAGTGCTAAGCGGACCGCGAGAAATTCACCCCTCCACTTT. Amino acid sequence: CSAKRTARNSPLHF.

This clonotype was seen many times. This rearrangement joins TRBV24-1 to TRBJ2-2, with 9 bases identical to TRBD1. CDR1 and CDR2 from the germline V gene are KGHDR and SFDVKD. The CDR3 totals 16 residues. Unmatched junction bases numbered 5, after V lost 3 bases and J lost 4 bases. The CDR3 sequence is CATSDPGQGFTGELFF. The DNA for the CDR3 is TGTGCCACCAGTGATCCGGGACAGGGCTTCACCGGGGAGCTGTTTTTT.

The rearrangement joins TRBV11-2 to TRBJ2-7, with 8 bases that match TRBD1. With 11 bases clipped from V and 0 bases from J, the junction kept 15 bases outside the gene matches. The CDR3 length is 16 residues. Germline V gene lookup returns CDR1 SGHAT and CDR2 FQNNGV. DNA for the CDR3: TGTGCCCGACCCAGCTTGGGGACAGGTAGCTCCTACGAGCAGTACTTC. Translating it yields CARPSLGTGSSYEQYF.

In DNA, the CDR3 is TGCAGCGTTGCCAGTGGGGGGGGAGAGACCCAGTACTTC. This translates into CSVASGGGETQYF. The chain uses TRBV29-1 and TRBJ2-5, with 7 bases that match TRBD2. This CDR3 is built from 13 residues. The germline gives CDR1 SQVTM, CDR2 ANQGSEA. V was clipped by 4 bases and J by 4 bases; unmatched bases: 6.

This clonotype was detected only a few times. The rearrangement uses TRBV15 and TRBJ2-2; D is unclear. V dropped 5 bases and J dropped 0 bases, with 7 bases sitting between them. The CDR3 spans 14 residues. The germline V gene has CDR1 LNHNV and CDR2 YYDKDF (reference sequence). The CDR3 sequence is CATSLDSNTGELFF. The DNA for the CDR3 is TGTGCCACCAGCCTCGACTCGAACACCGGGGAGCTGTTTTTT.

This clonotype was seen repeatedly, ten times or more. The chain uses TRBV6-5 and TRBJ1-1; unclear D gene. The CDR3 sequence is 14 residues long. V lost 8 bases, J lost 2 bases, and 15 bases lay in between. Germline V gene sequence: CDR1 MNHEY, CDR2 SVGAGI. The CDR3 is CASHRTTTNTEAFF. The CDR3 nucleotides read TGTGCCAGCCACCGGACCACCACAAACACTGAAGCTTTCTTT.

The genes are TRBV20-1 and TRBJ2-7, with TRBD2 identical over 11 bases. Per germline, CDR1 DFQATT and CDR2 SNEGSKA (reference sequence). This CDR3 spans 14 amino acids. V gave up 1 base and J gave up 5 bases; unmatched junction bases: 4. The CDR3 here is CSARVAGGRDEQYF. The CDR3 DNA follows: TGCAGTGCTAGAGTAGCGGGAGGGCGCGACGAGCAGTACTTC.

This clonotype was observed a few times. This chain connects TRBV25-1 to TRBJ2-3; D may be TRBD1 (6 bases). V shed 7 bases and J shed 6 bases, with 11 bases lying between them. The germline V gene encodes CDR1 MGHDK and CDR2 SYGVNS. The CDR3 sequence is 12 residues long. The CDR3 is CASTRGLDTQYF. The CDR3 DNA follows: TGTGCCAGCACCAGGGGATTGGATACGCAGTATTTT.

This clonotype was counted at least ten times. In DNA, the CDR3 is TGTGCCAGCACTTTCGGGCGGGATCATGGGACCCAGTACTTC. Translation: CASTFGRDHGTQYF. This rearrangement joins TRBV7-9 to TRBJ2-5; TRBD2 is a possible D gene (6 bases). Per germline, CDR1 SEHNR and CDR2 FQNEAQ (reference sequence). Trimming stripped 7 bases from V and 7 bases from J, with 19 bases between. The CDR3 loop spans 14 amino acids.

The J gene is TRBJ2-7, the V gene TRBV6-4; no definite D call. The length of the CDR3 is 15 residues. Germline V gene lookup returns CDR1 MRHNA and CDR2 SNTAGT. V gave up 1 base and J gave up 4 bases, with 14 bases separating them. The CDR3 coding sequence is TGTGCCAGCAGTGACTTGGACCTCATCGCTTACGAGCAGTACTTC. It is translated as CASSDLDLIAYEQYF.

The chain is built from TRBV9 and TRBJ2-7; a weak D match, TRBD2 (5 bases). CDR3 size: 14 residues. V shed 4 bases and J shed 7 bases, with 18 bases lying between them. In germline, CDR1 is SGDLS, CDR2 YYNGEE. The CDR3 loop reads CASSPGVLGYEQYF. In DNA form, the CDR3 reads TGTGCCAGCAGCCCCGGGGTCTTGGGTTATGAGCAGTACTTC. Filled out from reference TRBV9 and TRBJ2-7, the complete variable domain reads DSGVTQTPKHLITATGQRVTLRCSPRSGDLSVYWYQQSLDQGLQFLIQYYNGEERAKGNILERFSAQQFPDLHSELNLSSLELGDSALYFCASSPGVLGYEQYFGPGTRLTVT.

The chain carries TRBV29-1 and TRBJ1-3; 8 bases are shared with TRBD1. This CDR3 has 12 residues. Trimming at V came to 7 bases and at J to 7 bases, leaving 6 bases not matched to a gene. Germline CDR1 SQVTM, CDR2 ANQGSEA. CDR3 DNA sequence: TGCAGCGGACAGGGGCTGTGGAACACCATATATTTT. Translated: CSGQGLWNTIYF.

V and J are TRBV10-3 and TRBJ2-5, with a possible D match to TRBD2 (6 bases). There are 14 residues in the CDR3. Trimming pared 3 bases from V and 5 bases from J, leaving 13 bases between. Per germline, CDR1 ENHRY and CDR2 SYGVKD. CDR3 sequence: CAISDFSGLETQYF. DNA for the CDR3: TGTGCCATCAGTGATTTTAGCGGTTTGGAGACCCAGTACTTC.

At least ten counts were recorded for this clonotype. V gene TRBV20-1 combines with J gene TRBJ1-5; no reliable D call. The CDR3 is 12 amino acids. Trimming took off 4 bases at V and 0 bases at J, with 4 bases between the two ends. CDR1 and CDR2 from the germline V gene are DFQATT and SNEGSKA (reference sequence). CDR3 coding DNA: TGCAGTGCTAAGTCTAGCAATCAGCCCCAGCATTTT. Amino acid sequence: CSAKSSNQPQHF.

This clonotype was found many times. The chain recombines TRBV12-3 or TRBV12-4 with TRBJ2-7; D uncertain. The CDR3 sequence is 12 residues long. Trimming stripped 3 bases from V and 6 bases from J, with 9 bases between. CDR3 sequence reads: CASSFPGSEQYF. In DNA, the CDR3 is TGTGCCAGCAGTTTCCCCGGCAGCGAGCAGTACTTC.

This clonotype came up many times. The CDR3 spells CASSVVQGLGYTF. The CDR3 DNA sequence: TGTGCCAGCAGCGTAGTACAGGGATTGGGCTACACCTTC. The chain is built from TRBV9 and TRBJ1-2; TRBD1 might be the D (6 bases). CDR1 SGDLS and CDR2 YYNGEE come from the germline V gene. This CDR3 has 13 residues. Trimming left V 0 bases short and J 8 bases short, with 11 bases between.

V is TRBV2 and J is TRBJ2-5; no clear D. Germline V CDR1 and CDR2: SNHLY, FYNNEI. V lost 1 base to trimming and J lost 9 bases, with 21 bases between them. The length of the CDR3 is 16 residues. The CDR3 nucleotides read TGTGCCAGCAGTGAAGACGGATGGGGTAGCAATCAGCCCCAGTACTTC. This translates into CASSEDGWGSNQPQYF.

V usage is TRBV6-6 and J usage is TRBJ2-2; D gene uncertain. V lost 6 bases, J lost 1 base, and 12 bases lay in between. CDR1 and CDR2 (germline): MNHNY, SVGAGI (reference sequence). This CDR3 has 15 amino acids. The CDR3 DNA reads TGTGCCAGCAGCCCTGCGCAGGTGAACACCGGGGAGCTGTTTTTT. It specifies CASSPAQVNTGELFF.

A word on this clonotype: In this CDR3 the conserved last residue, phenylalanine or tryptophan, is missing, so a read error is likely. The genes are TRBV2 and TRBJ2-2; D assignment may be TRBD1 or TRBD2 (5 bases each). CDR1 SNHLY and CDR2 FYNNEI come from the germline V gene. This CDR3 has 15 amino acids. The V end was cut by 2 bases, the J end by 3 bases, with 10 bases between. The CDR3 sequence is CASSEREGDTGELFL. CDR3 nucleotides: TGTGCCAGCAGTGAACGGGAAGGGGACACCGGGGAGCTGTTTTTA.

This clonotype has just a few counts. This chain links TRBV20-1 with TRBJ1-2, with D hard to call. The CDR3 is 13 amino acids. Trimming shortened V by 5 bases and J by 8 bases, and 18 bases separated the two germline ends. Germline V CDR1 and CDR2: DFQATT, SNEGSKA (reference sequence). The CDR3 is CSAGLTRNSGYTF. In nucleotides, the CDR3 is TGCAGTGCTGGGCTCACGCGGAATTCGGGCTACACCTTC.

Points on this clonotype: This is likely a read error, given that the CDR3 carries no conserved phenylalanine or tryptophan at its end. The V and J genes are TRBV7-2 and TRBJ1-2; D call uncertain. The CDR3 consists of 15 residues. V was clipped by 1 base and J by 5 bases, with 14 bases between them. Germline CDR1 is SGHTA and CDR2 is FQGNSA. The CDR3 DNA is TGTGCCAGCAGCTTAGGGTCCATATACGGGTATGGCTACACCCTC. Amino acids: CASSLGSIYGYGYTL.

The table lists this clonotype with many counts. In DNA form, the CDR3 reads TGTGCCAGCAGCAAAGGGACACGGGAGACCCAGTACTTC. Its protein product is CASSKGTRETQYF. The V and J genes are TRBV7-8 and TRBJ2-5, with TRBD1 as a possible D gene (6 bases). The CDR3 is 13 residues long. Germline values: CDR1 SGHVS, CDR2 FQNEAQ. Trimming cost V 5 bases and J 5 bases, with 12 bases left between them.

There are many counts of this clonotype. The chain is built from TRBV7-3 and TRBJ1-6; TRBD1 matches 11 bases. CDR3 length: 14 residues. From germline, CDR1 is SGHTA and CDR2 FQGTGA. V lost 5 bases to trimming and J lost 9 bases; unmatched junction nucleotides: 3. Written as DNA, the CDR3 is TGTGCCAGCAGCAAGGACAGGGGGCTTTCACCCCTCCACTTT. Its translation: CASSKDRGLSPLHF.